This T cell receptor beta chain is from a study of blood T cell repertoires in COVID-19. V shed 5 bases and J 10 bases; nucleotides not matched to a gene: 7. The CDR3 totals 13 residues. Germline V gene lookup returns CDR1 MNHEY and CDR2 SMNVEV (reference sequence). Generated by immunoSEQ multiplex PCR, the TCRdb table keeps only in-frame clones and is missing some. The sample has around 140,000 clones; approximately 84% are singletons. This receptor was taken from a woman aged 60-75 years with acute or convalescent COVID-19. The material sequenced was peripheral blood. The V gene is TRBV27, the J gene TRBJ2-7; 11 bases are shared with TRBD1. CDR3 loop: CASSRGTGGEQYF. Written as DNA, the CDR3 is TGTGCCAGCAGTCGCGGGACAGGGGGGGAACAGTACTTC.